A selection of T cell receptor beta chains follows, all from one sample in a study of T-cell reconstitution after alpha-beta-depleted transplantation in children. TCRdb re-analysed the PCR reads in MiXCR, keeping a single row per CDR3 protein. The data contain over 400,000 distinct CDR3 sequences, about 45% of them singletons. The source was PBMCs, collected before TCRalphabeta/CD19-depleted stem cell transplant. Source of these receptors: a girl aged 2 to 10 with aplastic anemia, due to receive a stem cell transplant. CDR3s include the opening cysteine and the closing phenylalanine or tryptophan. D genes are given only for firm matches. Only some rows state a clone size, as once, few, many or a class for expanded clones.

clone_size j_call v_call d_call cdr3_nt cdr3_aa
many TRBJ2-5 TRBV7-2 NA TGTGCCAGCAGCTCAACTCGGGAGACCCAGTACTTC CASSSTRETQYF
few TRBJ2-3 TRBV20-1 TRBD2 TGCAGTGCGCCACTAGCGGGGGTCACAGATACGCAGTATTTT CSAPLAGVTDTQYF
once TRBJ1-1 TRBV20-1 NA TGCAGTGCTAGGAAGACACGGATGAACACTGAAGCTTTCTTT CSARKTRMNTEAFF
NA TRBJ2-4 TRBV28 TRBD1 TGTGCCAGCAGTTTCGCTGGACAGGGCAGAAACATTCAGTACTTC CASSFAGQGRNIQYF
few TRBJ2-7 TRBV28 TRBD2 TGTGCCAGCAGCCTAGCGGGAGGGCAGTACTTC CASSLAGGQYF
NA TRBJ2-5 TRBV5-1 NA TGCGCCAGCAGCTTGGGGGTGACAGGCCAAGAGACCCAGTACTTC CASSLGVTGQETQYF
once TRBJ1-2 TRBV20-1 TRBD1 TGCAGTGCTCATACAGGGGGCAGCTATGGCTACACCTTC CSAHTGGSYGYTF
once TRBJ2-1 TRBV5-5 NA TGTGCCAGCAGCTTGGGTCCATCCTATGAGCAGTTCTTC CASSLGPSYEQFF
few TRBJ2-1 TRBV6-5 NA TGTGCCAGCAGTTTTTACCGCACTGGAGGCAATGAGCAGTTCTTC CASSFYRTGGNEQFF
NA TRBJ2-7 TRBV12-2 NA TGTGCAAGTCGCCCACTAAATCCTCCGGGACAGGGGTCCTACGAGCAGTACTTC CASRPLNPPGQGSYEQYF
few TRBJ2-7 TRBV20-1 TRBD2 TGCAGTGCTAGAGAACTAGCGGGGCGCTACGAGCAGTACTTC CSARELAGRYEQYF
NA TRBJ1-3 TRBV10-3 NA TGTGCCATCAGCCTACTCTCTGGAAACACCATATATTTT CAISLLSGNTIYF
NA TRBJ2-7 TRBV15 NA TGTGCCACCAGCAGATCGGACGGACCCTACGAGCAGTACTTC CATSRSDGPYEQYF
few TRBJ2-1 TRBV14 NA TGTGCCAGCAGCCAAGCCCCGGGCCCCCTACCGGGGAATGAGCAGTTCTTC CASSQAPGPLPGNEQFF
NA TRBJ1-2 TRBV30 NA TGTGCCTGGAGTGGGACAGACACCGCCTATGGCTACACCTTC CAWSGTDTAYGYTF
NA TRBJ2-1 TRBV20-1 TRBD2 TGCAGTGCTAGAGAACTAGCGGGGAAACACTACAATGAGCAGTTCTTC CSARELAGKHYNEQFF
once TRBJ1-1 TRBV6-5 TRBD1 TGTGCCAGCAGTTCACCTGTTGGGCAGGGGGCGGCTGAAGCTTTCTTT CASSSPVGQGAAEAFF
many TRBJ2-2 TRBV12-3/TRBV12-4 NA TGTGCCAGCAGCTTCGGAGGGACAGTAAGAGCCGTGGAGCTGTTTTTT CASSFGGTVRAVELFF
NA TRBJ2-7 TRBV5-5 TRBD1 TGTGCCAGCAGCTTGAGGACAGGGATCGACGAGCAGTACTTC CASSLRTGIDEQYF
NA TRBJ2-5 TRBV18 NA TGTGCCAGCTCAAAACCCCCAGCTCAGGAGACCCAGTACTTC CASSKPPAQETQYF
NA TRBJ2-1 TRBV12-3/TRBV12-4 NA TGTGCCAGCCTTCCGGGCACTTGGACCCCTACGGATGAGCAGTTCTTC CASLPGTWTPTDEQFF
NA TRBJ2-7 TRBV10-3 TRBD2 TGTGCCATCAGTACGATCGGGACTAGCGGGGGGCTCAGCTCCTACGAGCAGTACTTC CAISTIGTSGGLSSYEQYF
many TRBJ2-1 TRBV12-3/TRBV12-4 NA TGTGCCAGCAGGACTGGGACGGACCTTTCCTACAATGAGCAGTTCTTC CASRTGTDLSYNEQFF
many TRBJ2-7 TRBV5-1 TRBD1 TGCGCCAGCAGCTTGCGGGACAGGCCTATCGCCGAGCAGTACTTC CASSLRDRPIAEQYF
many TRBJ2-2 TRBV9 NA TGTGCCAGCAGCGTAGCAATAGGGGTTGGGACCGGGGAGCTGTTTTTT CASSVAIGVGTGELFF
NA TRBJ1-3 TRBV20-1 TRBD1 TGCAGTGCTAGGGACAGGGGAAACACCATATATTTT CSARDRGNTIYF
few TRBJ1-2 TRBV15 NA TGTGCCACCAGCAGAGTGTCGAGGGGGTCAGACAGCTACACCTTC CATSRVSRGSDSYTF
NA TRBJ1-4 TRBV3-1 NA TGTGCCAGCAGCGGTGGACCCGGTGGTAATGAAAAACTGTTTTTT CASSGGPGGNEKLFF
NA TRBJ2-7 TRBV4-2 NA TGTGCCAGCAGCCAAGATGGAACAAAAGACGAGCAGTACTTC CASSQDGTKDEQYF
once TRBJ2-3 TRBV5-5 NA TGTGCCACCAACTGGCTTCTCACAGATACGCAGTATTTT CATNWLLTDTQYF
NA TRBJ2-7 TRBV7-9 NA TGTGCCAGCAGCTTGCCGGATGCTCGAAACGAGCAGTACTTC CASSLPDARNEQYF
NA TRBJ2-7 TRBV10-3 NA TGTGCCATCAGTCCGGGGAACTACGAGCAGTACTTC CAISPGNYEQYF
few TRBJ1-1 TRBV3-1 NA TGTGCCAGCAGCCAAGGGCCGGTGGCGGGGGCGTTATGGACTGAAGCTTTCTTT CASSQGPVAGALWTEAFF
few TRBJ1-5 TRBV12-3/TRBV12-4 NA TGTGCCAGCGCATCGGGAGGTAGCAATCAGCCCCAGCATTTT CASASGGSNQPQHF
NA TRBJ2-7 TRBV6-5 TRBD1 TGTGCCAGCAGTTACCGACAGGGTTCCCACGAGCAGTACTTC CASSYRQGSHEQYF
many TRBJ2-7 TRBV7-2 NA TGTGCCAGCAGCTCAAGACAGGTCTACGAGCAGTACTTC CASSSRQVYEQYF
many TRBJ2-7 TRBV20-1 TRBD1 TGCAGTGCTCCCGGGACAGTCTCCTACGAGCAGTACTTC CSAPGTVSYEQYF
many TRBJ1-5 TRBV20-1 NA TGCAGTGCTACCTCCTTTGGACAAGACAATCAGCCCCAGCATTTT CSATSFGQDNQPQHF
NA TRBJ2-2 TRBV27 NA TGTGCCAGCAGTGGAACGAACACCGGGGAGCTGTTTTTT CASSGTNTGELFF
NA TRBJ2-3 TRBV5-4 NA TGTGCCAGCAGCTTTCCGGGGGTGGGCACAGATACGCAGTATTTT CASSFPGVGTDTQYF
few TRBJ2-7 TRBV13 TRBD2 TGTGCCAGCAGCGTAGGACTAGCGGGAGGGCCGAGCTCCTACGAGCAGTACTTC CASSVGLAGGPSSYEQYF
NA TRBJ1-2 TRBV4-1 NA TGCGCCAGCAGCCAAGTTGGGGGAGGAGGCTACACCTTC CASSQVGGGGYTF